The 3 T cell receptor beta chains presented below share a single source sample, sequenced in a study of blood T cell repertoires in COVID-19. Generated by immunoSEQ multiplex PCR, the TCRdb table keeps only in-frame clones and is missing some. The repertoire includes hundreds of thousands of clones, approximately 88% of them detected once, and roughly 12% sits in the top ten. The material sequenced was peripheral blood. The receptors here all came from a woman aged 45-65 years with COVID-19, enrolled during active disease.

This chain connects TRBV15 to TRBJ1-2; tentative D call: TRBD1 (5 bases). V lost 0 bases and J lost 8, with 16 bases in between. Per the germline V gene, CDR1 is LNHNV and CDR2 is YYDKDF (reference sequence). This CDR3 contains 15 residues. CDR3 sequence: CATSRDPGPERGYTF. The CDR3, as DNA: TGTGCCACCAGCAGAGATCCAGGGCCTGAGAGGGGCTACACCTTC.

The chain carries TRBV5-8 and TRBJ1-5, with a tentative D call TRBD1 (6 bases). The CDR3 totals 15 residues. Trimming took off 3 bases at V and 1 base at J, with 11 bases between the two ends. Germline V lookup: CDR1 SGHTS, CDR2 YDEGEE. The DNA of the CDR3 is TGTGCCAGCAGCTACAGGGTGTTCAGCAATCAGCCCCAGCATTTT. This gives the protein CASSYRVFSNQPQHF.

This chain uses TRBV11-2 with TRBJ1-3; TRBD1 is a possible D gene (5 bases). V was shortened by 7 bases and J by 3 bases, with 19 bases between the two germline ends. The CDR3 runs to 16 residues. Germline V lookup: CDR1 SGHAT, CDR2 FQNNGV. The CDR3 loop is CASTTQRPQGGNTIYF. The CDR3 DNA sequence: TGTGCCAGCACCACCCAGAGGCCTCAGGGTGGAAACACCATATATTTT.